The 20 T cell receptor beta chains listed next were all sequenced from one sample in a study of blood T cell repertoires in COVID-19. Assay used: immunoSEQ multiplex PCR; TCRdb lists only in-frame clones, some missing. The sample yields hundreds of thousands of clones, around 88% seen once. Sequenced material: peripheral blood. These receptors were taken from a woman aged 25 to 39 who had recovered from COVID-19.

This chain connects TRBV19 to TRBJ2-7; 7 positions match TRBD1. The CDR3 sequence is 14 residues long. Germline values: CDR1 LNHDA, CDR2 SQIVND (reference sequence). Trimming removed 11 bases from V and 6 bases from J; junction bases left unmatched: 16. CDR3 sequence: CASGYGTVLREQYF. CDR3 DNA: TGTGCCTCGGGCTATGGGACAGTCTTGCGCGAGCAGTACTTC.

This clone was counted once. The genes are TRBV3-1 (or the pseudogene TRBV3-2) and TRBJ2-1; D gene unclear. With 1 base removed from V and 9 bases from J, the gap between germline ends came to 7 bases. The germline gives CDR1 LGHDT, CDR2 YNNKEL (reference sequence). CDR3 length: 12 residues. CDR3 sequence (DNA): TGTGCCAGCAGCCAAGTGGTCAGTGAGCAGTTCTTC. Its protein product is CASSQVVSEQFF.

The chain carries TRBV3-1 (or the pseudogene TRBV3-2) and TRBJ2-1; 15 nucleotides agree with TRBD2. Germline lookup yields CDR1 LGHDT and CDR2 YNNKEL (reference sequence). Losses at the gene ends were 4 bases for V and 7 bases for J; bases not matched to a gene: 2. This CDR3 is 15 amino acids long. DNA for the CDR3: TGTGCCAGCAGCCGGGGACTAGCGGGGGGTAATGAGCAGTTCTTC. It encodes CASSRGLAGGNEQFF.

The J gene is TRBJ1-5, the V gene TRBV15; D is undetermined. Germline V CDR1 and CDR2: LNHNV, YYDKDF (reference sequence). Trimming took 0 bases from V and 7 from J, leaving 4 bases between them. This CDR3 contains 12 residues. This CDR3 reads CATSRDLQPQHF. CDR3 bases: TGTGCCACCAGCAGAGATCTCCAGCCCCAGCATTTT. The full variable domain, with the rest looked up from reference TRBV15 and TRBJ1-5, is DAMVIQNPRYQVTQFGKPVTLSCSQTLNHNVMYWYQQKSSQAPKLLFHYYDKDFNNEADTPDNFQSRRPNTSFCFLDIRSPGLGDTAMYLCATSRDLQPQHFGDGTRLSIL.

The chain's CDR3 is CASSYSVGEGAFF. CDR3 coding DNA: TGTGCCAGCAGTTACTCTGTGGGGGAGGGAGCTTTCTTT. The rearrangement joins TRBV6-5 to TRBJ1-1; TRBD1 might be the D (5 bases). CDR3 length: 13 residues. Trimming pared 0 bases from V and 10 bases from J, leaving 12 bases between. Germline CDR1 reads MNHEY; CDR2 reads SVGAGI.

This clone has a single count. V is TRBV5-1 and J is TRBJ2-3, with TRBD1 as a possible D gene (6 bases). V dropped 1 base and J dropped 2 bases, with 20 bases sitting between them. Germline CDR1 and CDR2: SGHRS and YFSETQ. The CDR3 length is 18 residues. CDR3 coding DNA: TGCGCCAGCAGCTTGACAGCACCGGGACAACCTACCACAGATACGCAGTATTTT. This gives the protein CASSLTAPGQPTTDTQYF.

The V call is TRBV23-1, the J call TRBJ2-1, with D possibly being TRBD1 (7 bases). TRBV23-1 is noted as an ORF with a role that remains uncertain. V shed 4 bases and J shed 5 bases, with 12 bases lying between them. This CDR3 comprises 14 residues. CDR3 coding DNA: TGCGCCAGCAGTCGAGGCAGGGGGGACAATGAGCAGTTCTTC. Amino acid sequence: CASSRGRGDNEQFF.

The chain is built from TRBV6-6 and TRBJ2-5, with D possibly TRBD2 on 7 matching bases. Germline CDR1 reads MNHNY; CDR2 reads SVGAGI (reference sequence). V was shortened by 4 bases and J by 5 bases, with 11 bases between the two germline ends. This CDR3 region has 13 residues. The CDR3 region is CASSFGGPETQYF. The DNA of the CDR3 is TGTGCCAGCAGTTTCGGGGGGCCCGAGACCCAGTACTTC.

V is TRBV5-1 and J is TRBJ2-7; 10 bases align to TRBD1. Germline V lookup: CDR1 SGHRS, CDR2 YFSETQ. The ends lost 4 bases at V and 8 bases at J; junction bases unmatched: 12. CDR3 length equals 15 residues. CDR3 residues: CASSGPGQGIRKQYF. CDR3 DNA: TGCGCCAGCAGCGGTCCGGGACAGGGGATCCGCAAGCAGTACTTC. Variable domain in full (rest from reference TRBV5-1 and TRBJ2-7): KAGVTQTPRYLIKTRGQQVTLSCSPISGHRSVSWYQQTPGQGLQFLFEYFSETQRNKGNFPGRFSGRQFSNSRSEMNVSTLELGDSALYLCASSGPGQGIRKQYFGPGTRLTVT.

The V call is TRBV7-8, the J call TRBJ1-3, with 9 bases matching TRBD1. The CDR3 has 16 residues. V was pared by 2 bases and J by 0 bases, with 2 bases of the junction left unmatched. Germline CDR1 is SGHVS and CDR2 is FQNEAQ. The CDR3: CASSLTGQGSGNTIYF. CDR3 DNA: TGTGCCAGCAGCTTAACGGGACAGGGCTCTGGAAACACCATATATTTT.

This sequence joins TRBV28 and TRBJ2-2; D might be TRBD2 (5 bases). Germline V lookup: CDR1 MDHEN, CDR2 SYDVKM. The CDR3 extends over 14 amino acids. Deletions cut 3 bases from V and 5 bases from J, with 10 bases between. The CDR3 coding sequence is TGTGCCAGCAGTTTCCACGGGGAAACCGGGGAGCTGTTTTTT. It codes for CASSFHGETGELFF.

The chain carries TRBV7-2 and TRBJ2-7; 7 nucleotides line up with TRBD1. V dropped 9 bases and J dropped 2; count of bases not matched to a gene: 7. The CDR3 extends over 13 amino acids. Germline V gene lookup returns CDR1 SGHTA and CDR2 FQGNSA. CDR3 sequence (DNA): TGTGCCAGTCGCAGGGGGTTGACCTACGAGCAGTACTTC. Translating gives CASRRGLTYEQYF. The entire variable domain, with the rest obtained from reference TRBV7-2 and TRBJ2-7, is as follows: GAGVSQSPSNKVTEKGKDVELRCDPISGHTALYWYRQSLGQGLEFLIYFQGNSAPDKSGLPSDRFSAERTGGSVSTLTIQRTQQEDSAVYLCASRRGLTYEQYFGPGTRLTVT.

The chain recombines TRBV15 with TRBJ2-3; 16 bases are a match to TRBD2. Germline assignment: CDR1 LNHNV and CDR2 YYDKDF (reference sequence). This CDR3 has 17 amino acids. Losses at the gene ends were 0 bases for V and 7 bases for J; bases not matched to a gene: 4. The CDR3 bases are TGTGCCACCAGCAGAGATGAGGGACTAGCGGGGGGGAATACGCAGTATTTT. Encoded protein: CATSRDEGLAGGNTQYF. The variable domain in full, with the rest retrieved from reference TRBV15 and TRBJ2-3, is DAMVIQNPRYQVTQFGKPVTLSCSQTLNHNVMYWYQQKSSQAPKLLFHYYDKDFNNEADTPDNFQSRRPNTSFCFLDIRSPGLGDTAMYLCATSRDEGLAGGNTQYFGPGTRLTVL.

This clone has just one count. This sample also contains other DNA sequences that code for the same CDR3. Written as DNA, the CDR3 is TGTGCCAGTAGTATTCTAGGAGGGAATGAGCAGTTCTTC. Translating it yields CASSILGGNEQFF. The rearrangement links TRBV19 to TRBJ2-1; D is possibly TRBD2 (6 bases). Trimming cost V 3 bases and J 7 bases, with 10 bases left between them. The germline V gene encodes CDR1 LNHDA and CDR2 SQIVND (reference sequence). The CDR3 totals 13 residues.

This clone was observed a few times. The chain has TRBV2 and TRBJ2-1; D is possibly TRBD2 (7 bases). Trimming pared 7 bases from V and 5 bases from J, leaving 15 bases between. This CDR3 is 14 amino acids long. The germline V gene has CDR1 SNHLY and CDR2 FYNNEI. DNA of the CDR3: TGTGCCAGCAATCAGTGGGGGGGCGACAATGAGCAGTTCTTC. This gives the protein CASNQWGGDNEQFF.

The genes are TRBV5-6 and TRBJ2-7; D is ambiguous. Trimming cost V 1 base and J 2 bases, with 10 bases left between them. Germline lookup yields CDR1 SGHDT and CDR2 YYEEEE. This CDR3 spans 14 amino acids. CDR3 region: CASSLPGWTYEQYF. The CDR3 DNA is TGTGCCAGCAGCTTGCCGGGTTGGACCTACGAGCAGTACTTC.

The CDR3 protein is CASLRDRDSPLHF. CDR3 DNA sequence: TGTGCCAGCTTGCGGGACAGGGATTCACCCCTCCACTTT. The rearrangement joins TRBV18 to TRBJ1-6; TRBD1 matches 9 bases. CDR1 is KGHSH, CDR2 LQKENI, per germline. The ends lost 7 bases at V and 8 bases at J; junction bases unmatched: 3. CDR3 length: 13 amino acids.

This chain uses TRBV11-1 with TRBJ1-5; D is unclear. There are 13 residues in the CDR3. Trimming removed 5 bases at V and 1 base at J, with 6 bases between. CDR1 SGHAT and CDR2 FQDESV come from the germline V gene (reference sequence). CDR3 in amino acids: CASSVGSNQPQHF. DNA of the CDR3: TGTGCCAGCAGCGTTGGCAGCAATCAGCCCCAGCATTTT.

The rearrangement uses TRBV11-2 and TRBJ2-1; TRBD2 matches at 7 bases. Losses at the gene ends were 4 bases for V and 5 bases for J; bases not matched to a gene: 2. The CDR3 length is 13 residues. The germline V gene encodes CDR1 SGHAT and CDR2 FQNNGV. The CDR3 spells CASSWGGDNEQFF. In nucleotides, the CDR3 is TGTGCCAGCAGCTGGGGGGGGGACAATGAGCAGTTCTTC.

This clone appeared once. Other DNA sequences of this sample code for an identical CDR3. The CDR3 protein is CASSLQGPYEQYF. The CDR3 nucleotides read TGTGCCAGCAGTTTACAGGGGCCCTACGAGCAGTACTTC. The V and J genes are TRBV27 and TRBJ2-7; D might be TRBD1 (6 bases). This CDR3 is 13 amino acids long. V lost 2 bases to trimming and J lost 2 bases, with 7 bases between them. From germline, CDR1 is MNHEY and CDR2 SMNVEV (reference sequence).